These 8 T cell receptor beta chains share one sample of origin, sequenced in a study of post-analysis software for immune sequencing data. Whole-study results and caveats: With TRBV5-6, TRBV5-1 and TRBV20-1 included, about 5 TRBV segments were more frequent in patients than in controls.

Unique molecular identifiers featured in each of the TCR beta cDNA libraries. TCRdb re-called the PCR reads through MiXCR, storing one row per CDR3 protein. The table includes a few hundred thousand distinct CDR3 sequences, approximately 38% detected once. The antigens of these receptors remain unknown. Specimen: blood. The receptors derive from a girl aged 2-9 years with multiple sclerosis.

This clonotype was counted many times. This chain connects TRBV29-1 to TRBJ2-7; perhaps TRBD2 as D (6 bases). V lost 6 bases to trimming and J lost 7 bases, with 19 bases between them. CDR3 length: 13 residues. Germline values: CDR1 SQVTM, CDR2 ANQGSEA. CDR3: CSVAGPAAGEQYF. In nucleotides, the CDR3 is TGCAGCGTGGCGGGGCCAGCTGCAGGGGAGCAGTACTTC.

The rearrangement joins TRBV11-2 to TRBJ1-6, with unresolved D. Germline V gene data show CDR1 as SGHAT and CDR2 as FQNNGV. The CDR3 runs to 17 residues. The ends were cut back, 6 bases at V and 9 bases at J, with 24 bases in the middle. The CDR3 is CASSYVLAGVEGSPLHF. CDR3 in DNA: TGTGCCAGCAGTTATGTCCTAGCCGGGGTAGAAGGTTCACCCCTCCACTTT.

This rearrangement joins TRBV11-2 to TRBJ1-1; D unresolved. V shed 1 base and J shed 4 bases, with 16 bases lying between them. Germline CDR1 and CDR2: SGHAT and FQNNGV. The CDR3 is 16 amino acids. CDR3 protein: CASSLAPPGLTTEAFF. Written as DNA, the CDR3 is TGTGCCAGCAGCTTAGCTCCCCCCGGCCTGACCACTGAAGCTTTCTTT.

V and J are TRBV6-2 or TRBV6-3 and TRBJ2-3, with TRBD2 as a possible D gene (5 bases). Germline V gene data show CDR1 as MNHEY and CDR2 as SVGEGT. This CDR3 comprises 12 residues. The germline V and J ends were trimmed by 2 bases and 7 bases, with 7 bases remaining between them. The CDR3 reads CASSYGGNTQYF. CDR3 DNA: TGTGCCAGCAGTTACGGAGGAAATACGCAGTATTTT.

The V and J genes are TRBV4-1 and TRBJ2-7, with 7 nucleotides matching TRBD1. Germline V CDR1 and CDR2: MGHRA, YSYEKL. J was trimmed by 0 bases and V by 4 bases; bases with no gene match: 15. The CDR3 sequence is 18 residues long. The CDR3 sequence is CASSPKAQGPTTSYEQYF. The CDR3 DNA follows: TGCGCCAGCAGCCCCAAGGCACAGGGGCCCACTACCTCCTACGAGCAGTACTTC.

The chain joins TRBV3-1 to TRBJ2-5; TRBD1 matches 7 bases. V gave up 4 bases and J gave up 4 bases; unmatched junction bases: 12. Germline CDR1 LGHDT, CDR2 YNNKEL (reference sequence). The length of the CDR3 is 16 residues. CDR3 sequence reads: CASSPPGLSGGETQYF. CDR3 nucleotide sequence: TGTGCCAGCAGCCCCCCCGGGCTTTCAGGGGGAGAGACCCAGTACTTC.

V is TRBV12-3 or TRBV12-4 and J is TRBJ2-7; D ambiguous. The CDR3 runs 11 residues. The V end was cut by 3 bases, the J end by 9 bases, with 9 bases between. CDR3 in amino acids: CASSFRARQYF. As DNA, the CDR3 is TGTGCCAGCAGTTTTAGAGCTAGGCAGTACTTC.

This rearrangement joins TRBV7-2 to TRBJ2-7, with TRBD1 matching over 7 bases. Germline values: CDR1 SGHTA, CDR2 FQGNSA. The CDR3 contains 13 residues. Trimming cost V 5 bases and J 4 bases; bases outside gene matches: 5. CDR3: CASSLTGVYEQYF. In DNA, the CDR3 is TGTGCCAGCAGCCTAACAGGGGTATACGAGCAGTACTTC.